Given below is one TCR beta chain in context. The antigen is undetermined. TCRdb reanalysed the 5' RACE reads using MiXCR and keeps one entry per CDR3 protein. The sample consists of a few hundred thousand distinct CDR3 sequences, roughly 10% of them appearing once. This sample is part of a study of identical twins. Study conclusions and caveats: Out-of-frame alpha sequences shared by twins showed excess low generation probability. Conclusions rested on cross-sectional statistics rather than following the same donors.

Germline lookup yields CDR1 SEHNR and CDR2 FQNEAQ (reference sequence). The CDR3 consists of 17 residues. Losses at the gene ends were 5 bases for V and 5 bases for J; bases not matched to a gene: 15. The V call is TRBV7-9, the J call TRBJ2-3; 8 bases align to TRBD2. This clonotype was sampled from a woman aged 45-65 years in good health. Sequenced material: naive T cells sorted from blood. Here the CDR3 DNA reads TGTGCCAGCAGCAGACCTGGGACCGGGACTAGTAGAGATACGCAGTATTTT. This codes for CASSRPGTGTSRDTQYF.